The entry that follows covers one T cell receptor beta chain sequence. Its target is not known. These data belong to a study of T cells expressing NK-cell markers. Overall study: CD3+CD56+NKG2C+, CD3+CD56+NKG2C- and CD3+CD56-NKG2C+ T cells, once sorted, supplied the TCR beta repertoires. Broader study findings: One observes that, in a few donors, these clonotypes were also the leading ones within the CD3+CD56-NKG2C+ fraction. Clones of NKG2C+ T cells that had expanded were of unclear HCMV specificity.

UMI-tagged 5'RACE template switching yielded the TCR beta cDNA. From the 5' RACE reads, TCRdb lists one entry per CDR3 protein and no DNA. This repertoire includes some 460,000 distinct CDR3 sequences. CDR1 and CDR2 from the germline V gene are MNHEY and SVGAGI. CDR3 size: 13 residues. The chain has TRBV6-5 and TRBJ2-1; TCRdb picks TRBD2, but there is no DNA to check that call. Sequences were obtained from blood T cells: a sorted CD56 or NKG2C T cell subset, CD4+ or CD8+ T cells, or bulk PBMC T cells (not recorded which). This TCR derives from a woman between 50 and 59 years old in good health. The CDR3: CASRLLGGAAVFF.